This T cell receptor (beta chain) was recovered during a study of radiotherapy plus CTLA-4 blockade in lung cancer. Broader study findings: TCR clones originating in tumors grew in number in blood after radiotherapy plus ipilimumab.

With respect to this clone: Antigen unknown.

The method was immunoSEQ multiplex PCR; TCRdb's version includes in-frame clones alone and lacks a portion of them. This sample yields 40,000 to 45,000 clones, of which about 77% are seen a single time; approximately 10% belongs to the top ten. In germline, CDR1 is SGHNT, CDR2 YENEEA. Trimming cost V 7 bases and J 1 base, with 15 bases left between them. CDR3 size: 15 residues. The sample here was peripheral blood, taken from a patient treated with radiotherapy plus ipilimumab. The sequence was collected from a human donor with non-small cell lung cancer who had stable disease on radiotherapy plus ipilimumab. This sequence joins TRBV11-3 and TRBJ2-3; perhaps TRBD1 as D (5 bases). The CDR3, as DNA: TGTGCCAGCACAGGTTCAGGGTCCGGCACAGATACGCAGTATTTT. Translating gives CASTGSGSGTDTQYF.